The 30 T cell receptor beta chains presented below share a single source sample, sequenced in a study of memory CD4+ T cells and cytomegalovirus serostatus (dated by TCRdb to between 2018 and 2021). Single viable CD3+CD4+CD8-CD45RO+ cells were sorted as memory CD4+ T cells on a FACSAria II. Library preparation was by the immunoSEQ multiplex PCR assay. TCRdb carries this immuneACCESS record with in-frame sequences only. Its versions omit some clonotypes, under half of them owing to an unresolved V gene in the studies checked, with the rest unexplained. Within this sample are roughly 54,000 clones, with 70% to 80% of them counted one time only. The top ten hold roughly 1.5% of the sample. Sequences were obtained from memory CD4+ T cells from blood. These receptors were obtained from an adult in good health and CMV-seronegative.

The gene calls are TRBV9 and TRBJ2-7; D is uncertain. V gave up 0 bases and J gave up 0 bases, with 7 bases separating them. This CDR3 has 14 amino acids. In germline, CDR1 is SGDLS, CDR2 YYNGEE. The CDR3 reads CASSVGGSSYEQYF. DNA of the CDR3: TGTGCCAGCAGCGTAGGGGGAAGCTCCTACGAGCAGTACTTC.

V usage is TRBV7-2 and J usage is TRBJ2-7; D possibly corresponds to TRBD2 (6 bases). This CDR3 is 17 amino acids long. Germline CDR1 reads SGHTA; CDR2 reads FQGNSA. With 0 bases removed from V and 0 bases from J, the gap between germline ends came to 15 bases. The CDR3 coding sequence is TGTGCCAGCAGCTTAGCGGAGGGAGCGCCGAGCTCCTACGAGCAGTACTTC. It specifies CASSLAEGAPSSYEQYF.

This chain links TRBV7-8 with TRBJ1-4; D remains ambiguous. This CDR3 is built from 13 residues. The germline V gene encodes CDR1 SGHVS and CDR2 FQNEAQ. V dropped 5 bases and J dropped 10 bases, with 14 bases sitting between them. CDR3 loop: CASSQGLGAKLFF. The CDR3 DNA follows: TGTGCCAGCAGCCAAGGGTTAGGCGCAAAACTGTTTTTT.

The chain joins TRBV9 to TRBJ2-7; TRBD2 agrees at 10 bases. The CDR3 loop spans 15 amino acids. V was clipped by 3 bases and J by 2 bases; unmatched bases: 5. The V gene's germline CDR1 is SGDLS and CDR2 YYNGEE. The CDR3 DNA is TGTGCCAGCAGCGCCGGACTAGCGGCAACCTACGAGCAGTACTTC. As protein: CASSAGLAATYEQYF.

The rearrangement uses TRBV11-2 and TRBJ2-2; D not certain. The CDR3 extends over 15 amino acids. Per germline, CDR1 SGHAT and CDR2 FQNNGV. The V gene lost 1 base and the J gene lost 2 bases, with 8 bases spanning the gap. CDR3 sequence: CASSLVVANTGELFF. CDR3 in DNA: TGTGCCAGCAGCTTAGTGGTAGCCAACACCGGGGAGCTGTTTTTT.

The rearrangement links TRBV19 to TRBJ1-5, with D possibly TRBD1 on 5 matching bases. CDR1 LNHDA and CDR2 SQIVND come from the germline V gene (reference sequence). There are 15 residues in the CDR3. Trimming stripped 2 bases from V and 6 bases from J, with 14 bases between. The CDR3 here is CASSITQGWSQPQHF. CDR3 nucleotide sequence: TGTGCCAGTAGTATAACGCAGGGTTGGAGTCAGCCCCAGCATTTT.

J is TRBJ1-3 and V is TRBV7-2, with 9 bases lining up with TRBD1. With 5 bases clipped from V and 6 bases from J, the junction kept 5 bases outside the gene matches. This CDR3 region has 14 residues. CDR1 is SGHTA, CDR2 FQGNSA, per germline. The CDR3: CASSPGQGTNTIYF. CDR3 nucleotide sequence: TGTGCCAGCAGCCCGGGACAGGGTACAAACACCATATATTTT.

The chain recombines TRBV7-8 with TRBJ2-1, with D uncertain. Trimming pared 5 bases from V and 7 bases from J, leaving 18 bases between. Germline V gene lookup returns CDR1 SGHVS and CDR2 FQNEAQ. The CDR3 runs 15 residues. Here the CDR3 DNA reads TGTGCCAGCAGCGATTGGACCCTAGTAGGAAATGAGCAGTTCTTC. It encodes CASSDWTLVGNEQFF.

This clone was seen a few times. The J gene is TRBJ1-2, the V gene TRBV30; D is undetermined. V lost 2 bases, J lost 4 bases, and 8 bases lay in between. The germline CDR1 and CDR2 sequences are GTSNPN and SVGIG (reference sequence). The CDR3 spans 12 residues. This CDR3 is CAWSYTSYGYTF. As DNA, the CDR3 is TGTGCCTGGAGTTACACGAGCTATGGCTACACCTTC.

This clone was found once. The chain has TRBV6-6 and TRBJ1-1; TRBD1 is a possible D gene (5 bases). Germline loops: CDR1 MNHNY, CDR2 SVGAGI (reference sequence). Trimming shortened V by 8 bases and J by 0 bases, and 13 bases separated the two germline ends. The CDR3 covers 14 residues. The CDR3 nucleotides read TGTGCCAGCGCAAGGGGCCCCATGAACACTGAAGCTTTCTTT. Its protein is CASARGPMNTEAFF.

V is TRBV11-2 and J is TRBJ2-7; D remains unclear. V lost 1 base to trimming and J lost 3 bases, with 7 bases between them. In germline, CDR1 is SGHAT, CDR2 FQNNGV. The CDR3 is 13 amino acids. The CDR3 DNA follows: TGTGCCAGCAGCTTAGGGAATAACTACGAGCAGTACTTC. Translating it yields CASSLGNNYEQYF.

This clone has a single count. The rearrangement uses TRBV5-6 and TRBJ1-1; tentative D call: TRBD1 (5 bases). V gave up 2 bases and J gave up 4 bases, with 12 bases separating them. The CDR3 contains 14 residues. Germline assignment: CDR1 SGHDT and CDR2 YYEEEE. CDR3 amino acids: CASSLPGPGTEAFF. In nucleotides, the CDR3 is TGTGCCAGCAGCTTACCGGGACCAGGCACTGAAGCTTTCTTT. Drawing the rest from reference TRBV5-6 and TRBJ1-1, the complete variable domain is DAGVTQSPTHLIKTRGQQVTLRCSPKSGHDTVSWYQQALGQGPQFIFQYYEEEERQRGNFPDRFSGHQFPNYSSELNVNALLLGDSALYLCASSLPGPGTEAFFGQGTRLTVV.

The rearrangement links TRBV10-3 to TRBJ2-1; no definite D call. Germline lookup yields CDR1 ENHRY and CDR2 SYGVKD. The CDR3 runs 14 residues. The V end lost 7 bases, the J end lost 6 bases, and 16 bases lay between the germline ends. In DNA form, the CDR3 reads TGTGCCATCAAGGTTGGGTCATCGAGCAATGAGCAGTTCTTC. The encoded protein is CAIKVGSSSNEQFF.

This chain joins TRBV7-8 and TRBJ1-1, with D possibly TRBD1 on 6 matching bases. Trimming removed 2 bases at V and 0 bases at J, with 7 bases between. CDR3 length equals 14 residues. CDR1 is SGHVS, CDR2 FQNEAQ, per germline. The DNA for the CDR3 is TGTGCCAGCAGCTTAACAGGGATGAACACTGAAGCTTTCTTT. Translation: CASSLTGMNTEAFF. The whole variable domain, remainder taken from reference TRBV7-8 and TRBJ1-1, is GAGVSQSPRYKVAKRGQDVALRCDPISGHVSLFWYQQALGQGPEFLTYFQNEAQLDKSGLPSDRFFAERPEGSVSTLKIQRTQQEDSAVYLCASSLTGMNTEAFFGQGTRLTVV.

The genes are TRBV4-1 and TRBJ2-7; perhaps TRBD1 as D (5 bases). The germline V and J ends were trimmed by 3 bases and 6 bases, with 12 bases remaining between them. Germline values: CDR1 MGHRA, CDR2 YSYEKL. The CDR3 length is 13 residues. The CDR3 loop is CASSHGAGVEQYF. The CDR3 coding sequence is TGCGCCAGCAGCCATGGGGCTGGGGTCGAGCAGTACTTC.

This clone was seen a few times. The chain carries TRBV29-1 and TRBJ2-3; the match to TRBD2 covers 15 bases. The CDR3 runs to 14 residues. V was pared by 4 bases and J by 6 bases, with 2 bases of the junction left unmatched. The germline V gene encodes CDR1 SQVTM and CDR2 ANQGSEA. The CDR3 DNA sequence: TGCAGCGTTGGGACTAGCGGGAGGGGGGATACGCAGTATTTT. Protein: CSVGTSGRGDTQYF.

The chain is built from TRBV5-1 and TRBJ2-1; 7 bases map to TRBD2. The V gene's germline CDR1 is SGHRS and CDR2 YFSETQ. With 4 bases clipped from V and 7 bases from J, the junction kept 17 bases outside the gene matches. The CDR3 has 17 amino acids. The CDR3 sequence is CASSPGIGASGRNEQFF. The CDR3 region has the DNA TGCGCCAGCAGCCCTGGGATCGGTGCTAGCGGTAGGAATGAGCAGTTCTTC.

V usage is TRBV18 and J usage is TRBJ2-1; D is unresolved. This CDR3 comprises 16 residues. Germline-derived CDR1 and CDR2 are KGHSH and LQKENI. Trimming took off 2 bases at V and 4 bases at J, with 15 bases between the two ends. CDR3 DNA: TGTGCCAGCTCACCATGGAACCCGGACGGATACAATGAGCAGTTCTTC. Translating gives CASSPWNPDGYNEQFF.

The chain has TRBV7-2 and TRBJ2-2; 7 bases are a match to TRBD2. The V gene's germline CDR1 is SGHTA and CDR2 FQGNSA. J gave up 2 bases and V 5 bases, and 8 bases lay outside the gene matches. The CDR3 totals 16 residues. The CDR3 region has the DNA TGTGCCAGCAGCACATCCGGGACTACTAACACCGGGGAGCTGTTTTTT. Translating gives CASSTSGTTNTGELFF.

This clone came up a few times. This chain connects TRBV7-9 to TRBJ1-3; D unclear. CDR3 size: 15 residues. V was pared by 6 bases and J by 0 bases, with 12 bases between. Germline V gene data show CDR1 as SEHNR and CDR2 as FQNEAQ (reference sequence). The CDR3 spells CASRTGINSGNTIYF. The DNA for the CDR3 is TGTGCCAGCAGAACCGGGATTAACTCTGGAAACACCATATATTTT.

The chain carries TRBV19 and TRBJ1-2; 9 bases are shared with TRBD1. Unmatched junction bases numbered 7, after V lost 4 bases and J lost 7 bases. The CDR3 runs to 14 residues. Per the germline V gene, CDR1 is LNHDA and CDR2 is SQIVND (reference sequence). CDR3 residues: CASSTWDRVSGYTF. The CDR3 bases are TGTGCCAGTAGTACTTGGGACAGGGTGAGTGGCTACACCTTC.

The V call is TRBV18, the J call TRBJ2-5, with D possibly being TRBD2 (5 bases). The CDR3 has 12 residues. The germline V gene has CDR1 KGHSH and CDR2 LQKENI. Trimming left V 6 bases short and J 4 bases short, with 9 bases between. This chain's CDR3 is CASSHEGETQYF. Here the CDR3 DNA reads TGTGCCAGCTCCCATGAGGGAGAGACCCAGTACTTC.

This clone was recorded a few times. The rearrangement uses TRBV14 and TRBJ1-1, with no clear D. The CDR3 runs to 13 residues. Trimming left V 0 bases short and J 5 bases short, with 7 bases between. Germline V gene data show CDR1 as SGHDN and CDR2 as FVKESK. In DNA form, the CDR3 reads TGTGCCAGCAGCCAAGATCGAGTGACTGAAGCTTTCTTT. Encoded protein: CASSQDRVTEAFF.

The rearrangement links TRBV10-3 to TRBJ1-5; D is undetermined. Germline assignment: CDR1 ENHRY and CDR2 SYGVKD. This CDR3 spans 15 amino acids. V lost 0 bases and J lost 7, with 13 bases in between. This CDR3 is CAISESIRVGQPQHF. The CDR3 DNA reads TGTGCCATCAGTGAGTCGATAAGGGTGGGACAGCCCCAGCATTTT.

The genes are TRBV2 and TRBJ1-2; a possible D gene is TRBD1 (5 bases). The CDR3 contains 15 residues. V was shortened by 4 bases and J by 6 bases, with 18 bases between the two germline ends. The germline V gene has CDR1 SNHLY and CDR2 FYNNEI. The CDR3 DNA is TGTGCCAGCAGTGCCCCCTCCGAGGGGAGCGATGGCTACACCTTC. The encoded protein is CASSAPSEGSDGYTF.

V is TRBV21-1 and J is TRBJ1-3. TRBV21-1 is a recognized pseudogene. This CDR3 spans 17 amino acids. The CDR3 is CASSNCGEGSSGNTIYF. CDR3 DNA sequence: TGTGCCAGCAGCAATTGTGGGGAGGGATCATCTGGAAACACCATATATTTT.

V gene TRBV4-3 combines with J gene TRBJ2-3, with 10 bases aligning to TRBD1. This CDR3 spans 17 amino acids. V was clipped by 4 bases and J by 4 bases; unmatched bases: 11. Germline lookup yields CDR1 LGHNA and CDR2 YSLEER. The CDR3 is CASSPWMDRGIADTQYF. CDR3 bases: TGCGCCAGCAGCCCTTGGATGGACAGGGGGATCGCAGATACGCAGTATTTT.

The CDR3 sequence is CASSRGTSGETQYF. Here the CDR3 DNA reads TGTGCCAGCAGCCGAGGCACTAGCGGAGAGACCCAGTACTTC. This chain links TRBV7-2 with TRBJ2-5, with TRBD2 identical over 8 bases. The CDR3 contains 14 residues. The germline V gene encodes CDR1 SGHTA and CDR2 FQGNSA. J gave up 4 bases and V 5 bases, and 6 bases lay outside the gene matches.

This chain joins TRBV7-2 and TRBJ1-1; the D is unclear. The CDR3 has 15 amino acids. The V gene's germline CDR1 is SGHTA and CDR2 FQGNSA. V was pared by 5 bases and J by 4 bases, with 17 bases between. The CDR3 region has the DNA TGTGCCAGCAGCCCGGCGGCCAGGTCGGGCACTGAAGCTTTCTTT. It yields the protein CASSPAARSGTEAFF.

The J gene is TRBJ1-3, the V gene TRBV10-3; a possible D gene is TRBD1 (5 bases). The CDR3 is made up of 17 amino acids. V was clipped by 0 bases and J by 0 bases, with 12 bases between them. Germline loops: CDR1 ENHRY, CDR2 SYGVKD. CDR3 nucleotide sequence: TGTGCCATCAGTGAGTCAAACAGGCGATCCTCTGGAAACACCATATATTTT. Residues: CAISESNRRSSGNTIYF.